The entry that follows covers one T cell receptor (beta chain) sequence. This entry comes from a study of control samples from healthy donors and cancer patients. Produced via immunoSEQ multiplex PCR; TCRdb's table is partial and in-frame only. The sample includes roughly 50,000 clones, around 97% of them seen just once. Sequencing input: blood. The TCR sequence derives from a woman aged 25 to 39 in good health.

CDR3 residues: CASSPRTNLGNTIYF. The CDR3 region has the DNA TGTGCCAGCAGTCCCCGGACAAACCTAGGAAACACCATATATTTT. The chain is built from TRBV28 and TRBJ1-3; tentatively, D is TRBD1 (5 bases). This CDR3 has 15 residues. Germline values: CDR1 MDHEN, CDR2 SYDVKM. Trimming took off 5 bases at V and 4 bases at J, with 15 bases between the two ends.